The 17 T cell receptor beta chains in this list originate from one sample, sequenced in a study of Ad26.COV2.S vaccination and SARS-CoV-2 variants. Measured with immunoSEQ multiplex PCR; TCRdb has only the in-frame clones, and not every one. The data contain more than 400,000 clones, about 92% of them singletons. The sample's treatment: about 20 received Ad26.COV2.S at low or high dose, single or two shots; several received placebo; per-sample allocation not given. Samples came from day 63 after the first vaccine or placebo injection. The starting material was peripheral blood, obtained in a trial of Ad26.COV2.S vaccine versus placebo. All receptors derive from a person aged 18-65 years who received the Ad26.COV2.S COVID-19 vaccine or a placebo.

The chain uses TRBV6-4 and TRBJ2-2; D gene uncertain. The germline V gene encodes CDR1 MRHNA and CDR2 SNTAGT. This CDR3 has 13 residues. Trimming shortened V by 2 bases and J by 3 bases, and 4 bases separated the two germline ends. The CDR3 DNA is TGTGCCAGCAGTGACGAGGACACCGGGGAGCTGTTTTTT. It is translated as CASSDEDTGELFF.

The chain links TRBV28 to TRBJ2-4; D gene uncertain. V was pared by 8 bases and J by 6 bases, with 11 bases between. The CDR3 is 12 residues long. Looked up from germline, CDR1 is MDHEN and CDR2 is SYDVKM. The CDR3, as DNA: TGTGCCAGCTCCGGAGAAGGAAACATTCAGTACTTC. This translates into CASSGEGNIQYF. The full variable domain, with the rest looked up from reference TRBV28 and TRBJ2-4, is DVKVTQSSRYLVKRTGEKVFLECVQDMDHENMFWYRQDPGLGLRLIYFSYDVKMKEKGDIPEGYSVSREKKERFSLILESASTNQTSMYLCASSGEGNIQYFGAGTRLSVL.

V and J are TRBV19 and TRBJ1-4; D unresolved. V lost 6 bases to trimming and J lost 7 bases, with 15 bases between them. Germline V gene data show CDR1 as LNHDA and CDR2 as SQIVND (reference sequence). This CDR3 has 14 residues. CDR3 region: CASRTGGIGEKLFF. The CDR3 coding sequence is TGTGCCAGTAGAACGGGAGGGATAGGTGAAAAACTGTTTTTT.

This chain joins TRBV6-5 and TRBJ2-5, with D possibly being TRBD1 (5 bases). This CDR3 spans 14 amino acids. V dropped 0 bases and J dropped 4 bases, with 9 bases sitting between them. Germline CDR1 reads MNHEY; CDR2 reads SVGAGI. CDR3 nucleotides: TGTGCCAGCAGTTACTCCAGGGCTCCAGAGACCCAGTACTTC. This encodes CASSYSRAPETQYF.

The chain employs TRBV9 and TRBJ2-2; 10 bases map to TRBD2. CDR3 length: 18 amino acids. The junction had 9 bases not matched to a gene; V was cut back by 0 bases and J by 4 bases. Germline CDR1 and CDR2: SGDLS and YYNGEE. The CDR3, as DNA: TGTGCCAGCAGCGTAGCGTGGACTAGCGGATACAGCACCGGGGAGCTGTTTTTT. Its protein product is CASSVAWTSGYSTGELFF.

CDR3 amino acids: CASSLERQSSGYTF. DNA for the CDR3: TGTGCCAGCAGCTTAGAACGACAGTCTTCTGGCTACACCTTC. J is TRBJ1-2 and V is TRBV7-2; a possible D gene is TRBD1 (5 bases). The CDR3 totals 14 residues. CDR1 and CDR2 from the germline V gene are SGHTA and FQGNSA. Trimming pared 1 base from V and 7 bases from J, leaving 13 bases between. Using reference TRBV7-2 and TRBJ1-2 for the parts outside the CDR3, the full variable domain is GAGVSQSPSNKVTEKGKDVELRCDPISGHTALYWYRQSLGQGLEFLIYFQGNSAPDKSGLPSDRFSAERTGGSVSTLTIQRTQQEDSAVYLCASSLERQSSGYTFGSGTRLTVV.

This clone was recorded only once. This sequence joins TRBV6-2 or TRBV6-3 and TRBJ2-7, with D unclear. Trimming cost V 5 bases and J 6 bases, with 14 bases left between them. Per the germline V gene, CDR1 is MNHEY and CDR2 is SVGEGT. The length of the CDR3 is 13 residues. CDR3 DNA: TGTGCCAGCAGTCCAAATACCATGGGCGAGCAGTACTTC. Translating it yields CASSPNTMGEQYF.

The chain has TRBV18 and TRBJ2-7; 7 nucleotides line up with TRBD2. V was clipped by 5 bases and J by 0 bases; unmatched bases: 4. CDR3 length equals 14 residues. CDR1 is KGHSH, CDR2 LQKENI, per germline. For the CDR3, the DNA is TGTGCCAGCTCAAACAGCGGGACCTCCTACGAGCAGTACTTC. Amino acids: CASSNSGTSYEQYF.

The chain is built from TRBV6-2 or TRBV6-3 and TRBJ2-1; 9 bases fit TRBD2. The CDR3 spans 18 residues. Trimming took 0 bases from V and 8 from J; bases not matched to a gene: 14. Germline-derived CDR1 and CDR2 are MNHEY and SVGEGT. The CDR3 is CASSYSPFWREGLYEQFF. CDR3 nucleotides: TGTGCCAGCAGTTACTCGCCCTTTTGGCGGGAGGGCCTATATGAGCAGTTCTTC.

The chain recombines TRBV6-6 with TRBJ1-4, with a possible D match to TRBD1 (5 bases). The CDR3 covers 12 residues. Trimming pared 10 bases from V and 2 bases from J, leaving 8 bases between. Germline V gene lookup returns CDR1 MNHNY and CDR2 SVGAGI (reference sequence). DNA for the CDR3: TGTGCCACCCGGGGGACTAATGAAAAACTGTTTTTT. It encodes CATRGTNEKLFF.

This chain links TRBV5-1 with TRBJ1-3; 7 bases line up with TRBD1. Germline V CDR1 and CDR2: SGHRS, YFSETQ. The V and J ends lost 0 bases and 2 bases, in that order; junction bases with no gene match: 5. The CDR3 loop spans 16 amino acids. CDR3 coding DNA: TGCGCCAGCAGCTTGGAGGCAGGGGGAGCTGGAAACACCATATATTTT. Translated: CASSLEAGGAGNTIYF.

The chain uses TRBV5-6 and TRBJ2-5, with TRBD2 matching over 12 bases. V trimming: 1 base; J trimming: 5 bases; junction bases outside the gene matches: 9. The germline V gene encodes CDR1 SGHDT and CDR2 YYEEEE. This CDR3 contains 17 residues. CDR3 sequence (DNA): TGTGCCAGCAGCTTGAGGTCGGCTAGCGGGAGGGGGGAGACCCAGTACTTC. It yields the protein CASSLRSASGRGETQYF.

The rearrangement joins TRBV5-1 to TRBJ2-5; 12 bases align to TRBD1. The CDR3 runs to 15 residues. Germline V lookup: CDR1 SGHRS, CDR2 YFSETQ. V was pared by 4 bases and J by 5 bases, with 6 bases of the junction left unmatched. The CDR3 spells CASSPPGQGAETQYF. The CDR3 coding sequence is TGCGCCAGCAGCCCGCCGGGACAGGGGGCTGAGACCCAGTACTTC.

The CDR3 is CASWTGDSQPQHF. The CDR3 DNA is TGTGCCAGCTGGACAGGGGATAGTCAGCCCCAGCATTTT. The genes are TRBV10-3 and TRBJ1-5, with 9 bases identical to TRBD1. The V gene end was trimmed by 10 bases and the J gene end by 6 bases; junction bases not matched to a gene: 7. The CDR3 extends over 13 amino acids. Per the germline V gene, CDR1 is ENHRY and CDR2 is SYGVKD.

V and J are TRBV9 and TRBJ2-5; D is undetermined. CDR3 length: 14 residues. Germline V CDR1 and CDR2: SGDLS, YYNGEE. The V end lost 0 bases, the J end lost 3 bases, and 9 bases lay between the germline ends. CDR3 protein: CASSVGWLEETQYF. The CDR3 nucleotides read TGTGCCAGCAGCGTAGGTTGGCTGGAAGAGACCCAGTACTTC.

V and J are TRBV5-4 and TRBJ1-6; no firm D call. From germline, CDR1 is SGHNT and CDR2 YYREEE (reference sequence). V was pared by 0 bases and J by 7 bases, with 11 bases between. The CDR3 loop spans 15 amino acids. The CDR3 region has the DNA TGTGCCAGCAGCTTGGAGGTGGCCGGCAATTCACCCCTCCACTTT. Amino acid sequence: CASSLEVAGNSPLHF.

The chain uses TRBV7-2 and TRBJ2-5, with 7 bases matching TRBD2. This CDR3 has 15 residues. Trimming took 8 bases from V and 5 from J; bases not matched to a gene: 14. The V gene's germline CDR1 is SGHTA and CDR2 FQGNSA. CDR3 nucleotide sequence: TGTGCCAGCCTCCAGGGAGGGGCCTTCACTGAGACCCAGTACTTC. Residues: CASLQGGAFTETQYF.